These 24 T cell receptor beta chains were all obtained from the same sample, sequenced in a study of blood T cell repertoires in COVID-19. Here immunoSEQ multiplex PCR was the method, and the copy in TCRdb shows in-frame clones only, minus some. The sample contains fewer than 40,000 clones, about three quarters of which appear only once. The sequenced material came from peripheral blood. The receptors originated from a man aged 60 to 69 with active COVID-19.

The rearrangement uses TRBV6-4 and TRBJ2-2; D gene unclear. In germline, CDR1 is MRHNA, CDR2 SNTAGT. CDR3 length: 14 amino acids. V was cut by 2 bases and J by 4 bases, with 8 bases left in between. The CDR3 nucleotides are TGTGCCAGCAGTGACACGCCTACCACCGGGGAGCTGTTTTTT. This translates into CASSDTPTTGELFF.

The chain joins TRBV9 to TRBJ1-6; TRBD1 might be the D (5 bases). The germline CDR1 and CDR2 sequences are SGDLS and YYNGEE. The length of the CDR3 is 17 residues. With 3 bases removed from V and 7 bases from J, the gap between germline ends came to 20 bases. Here the CDR3 reads CASSANLGQGWNSPLHF. Written as DNA, the CDR3 is TGTGCCAGCAGCGCGAACCTCGGGCAGGGATGGAATTCACCCCTCCACTTT.

This chain connects TRBV2 to TRBJ1-2, with D hard to call. Germline V CDR1 and CDR2: SNHLY, FYNNEI. The V end was cut by 1 base, the J end by 2 bases, with 11 bases between. The CDR3 spans 15 residues. The CDR3 protein is CASSEDRGVNYGYTF. For the CDR3, the DNA is TGTGCCAGCAGTGAAGATAGAGGTGTAAACTATGGCTACACCTTC.

The sample holds a few counts of this clone. The chain combines TRBV28 with TRBJ1-4, with D perhaps TRBD1 (6 bases). This CDR3 is built from 15 residues. The V gene lost 5 bases and the J gene lost 6 bases, with 16 bases spanning the gap. Germline loops: CDR1 MDHEN, CDR2 SYDVKM. The CDR3 reads CASSGIGGGHEKLFF. For the CDR3, the DNA is TGTGCCAGCAGTGGGATAGGGGGGGGACATGAAAAACTGTTTTTT.

This clone was seen a single time. This chain joins TRBV7-8 and TRBJ1-1, with D hard to call. Looked up from germline, CDR1 is SGHVS and CDR2 is FQNEAQ. The CDR3 consists of 18 residues. The V gene lost 1 base and the J gene lost 0 bases, with 18 bases spanning the gap. The CDR3 DNA is TGTGCCAGCAGCTTAGGTTCCCACGGGGTGCGCATGAACACTGAAGCTTTCTTT. This sequence encodes CASSLGSHGVRMNTEAFF.

The chain carries TRBV12-3 or TRBV12-4 and TRBJ2-3, with D perhaps TRBD2 (5 bases). The V end was cut by 6 bases, the J end by 2 bases, with 9 bases between. The CDR3 runs 13 residues. The CDR3 region has the DNA TGTGCCAGCAGCGCGGACTTCACAGATACGCAGTATTTT. Its translation is CASSADFTDTQYF.

The chain carries TRBV27 and TRBJ2-1, with D possibly matching TRBD2 (6 bases). CDR3 length equals 14 residues. Germline V gives CDR1 MNHEY, CDR2 SMNVEV (reference sequence). V was pared by 3 bases and J by 4 bases, with 10 bases between. DNA for the CDR3: TGTGCCAGCAGTTTGGTAGCGGATTACAATGAGCAGTTCTTC. Protein product: CASSLVADYNEQFF.

The chain recombines TRBV9 with TRBJ1-1, with D perhaps matching TRBD1 (5 bases). Trimming left V 4 bases short and J 3 bases short, with 16 bases between. This CDR3 spans 15 amino acids. Germline V gene sequence: CDR1 SGDLS, CDR2 YYNGEE. The CDR3 DNA follows: TGTGCCAGCAGCTCACAGGTCCAGGGTGACACTGAAGCTTTCTTT. Amino acids: CASSSQVQGDTEAFF.

This sequence joins TRBV19 and TRBJ2-7; 7 bases are shared with TRBD1. J was trimmed by 1 base and V by 6 bases; bases with no gene match: 6. CDR3 length: 14 residues. CDR1 and CDR2 from the germline V gene are LNHDA and SQIVND (reference sequence). CDR3 in amino acids: CASSQTGASYEQYF. The CDR3 DNA reads as TGTGCCAGTAGCCAAACAGGGGCTTCCTACGAGCAGTACTTC.

This chain joins TRBV30 and TRBJ1-1; D gene unclear. The V end lost 3 bases, the J end lost 5 bases, and 16 bases lay between the germline ends. This CDR3 comprises 14 residues. Germline lookup yields CDR1 GTSNPN and CDR2 SVGIG (reference sequence). CDR3 DNA sequence: TGTGCCTGGAGGCGGGATAGGGTGCGGACTGAAGCTTTCTTT. Its translation: CAWRRDRVRTEAFF. Together with reference TRBV30 and TRBJ1-1, the CDR3 gives the full variable domain: SQTIHQWPATLVQPVGSPLSLECTVEGTSNPNLYWYRQAAGRGLQLLFYSVGIGQISSEVPQNLSASRPQDRQFILSSKKLLLSDSGFYLCAWRRDRVRTEAFFGQGTRLTVV.

In this sample, this clone turned up a few times. The V gene is TRBV5-1, the J gene TRBJ2-3, with D uncertain. This CDR3 comprises 14 residues. Germline CDR1 and CDR2: SGHRS and YFSETQ. V lost 3 bases to trimming and J lost 2 bases, with 10 bases between them. In DNA, the CDR3 is TGCGCCAGCAGCTCCCCACCACTCACAGATACGCAGTATTTT. This codes for CASSSPPLTDTQYF.

The V call is TRBV7-2, the J call TRBJ1-2, with 8 nucleotides matching TRBD1. V trimming: 3 bases; J trimming: 6 bases; junction bases outside the gene matches: 6. Germline V gene data show CDR1 as SGHTA and CDR2 as FQGNSA. This CDR3 comprises 14 residues. CDR3 nucleotides: TGTGCCAGCAGCTTTCCGGACAGGGCGCATGGCTACACCTTC. Translated, it gives CASSFPDRAHGYTF.

The rearrangement links TRBV29-1 to TRBJ2-7; no definite D call. Germline V CDR1 and CDR2: SQVTM, ANQGSEA. The germline V and J ends were trimmed by 6 bases and 7 bases, with 19 bases remaining between them. The CDR3 runs to 13 residues. CDR3 sequence (DNA): TGCAGCGTCCACGGTCGTACCCCTCTGGAGCAGTACTTC. Translating it yields CSVHGRTPLEQYF.

This chain uses TRBV2 with TRBJ1-5, with D maybe TRBD1 (6 bases). Trimming removed 6 bases from V and 8 bases from J, with 14 bases in between. The CDR3 runs to 13 residues. Germline CDR1 SNHLY, CDR2 FYNNEI. The CDR3 nucleotides read TGTGCCAGCAGAAGACAGGCCTTCGAGCCCCAGCATTTT. Amino acid sequence: CASRRQAFEPQHF.

This sequence joins TRBV5-1 and TRBJ1-1; 11 bases line up with TRBD1. Looked up from germline, CDR1 is SGHRS and CDR2 is YFSETQ. Trimming at V came to 4 bases and at J to 5 bases, leaving 4 bases not matched to a gene. CDR3 length equals 14 residues. For the CDR3, the DNA is TGCGCCAGCAGCACCGGGACAGGGGGGACTGAAGCTTTCTTT. Its translation is CASSTGTGGTEAFF.

The gene calls are TRBV30 and TRBJ2-3; D is unresolved. CDR3 size: 14 residues. The V end lost 2 bases, the J end lost 0 bases, and 9 bases lay between the germline ends. CDR1 GTSNPN and CDR2 SVGIG come from the germline V gene (reference sequence). CDR3 nucleotides: TGTGCCTGGAGTCGCGGTCTTAGCACAGATACGCAGTATTTT. As protein: CAWSRGLSTDTQYF.

V usage is TRBV28 and J usage is TRBJ1-4; no clear D gene. The CDR3 loop spans 14 amino acids. Per germline, CDR1 MDHEN and CDR2 SYDVKM. V was cut by 5 bases and J by 8 bases, with 15 bases left in between. This chain's CDR3 is CASSLRSLGEKLFF. The CDR3 region has the DNA TGTGCCAGCAGTCTCCGTAGCCTCGGGGAAAAACTGTTTTTT.

A few counts support this clone. V gene TRBV7-2 combines with J gene TRBJ2-3, with TRBD2 identical over 13 bases. The germline CDR1 and CDR2 sequences are SGHTA and FQGNSA. Unmatched junction bases numbered 9, after V lost 5 bases and J lost 7 bases. The CDR3 has 16 amino acids. DNA for the CDR3: TGTGCCAGCAGCCTATGGACTAGCGGGAGTTTAAATACGCAGTATTTT. Translation: CASSLWTSGSLNTQYF. Complete variable domain (other parts from reference TRBV7-2 and TRBJ2-3): GAGVSQSPSNKVTEKGKDVELRCDPISGHTALYWYRQSLGQGLEFLIYFQGNSAPDKSGLPSDRFSAERTGGSVSTLTIQRTQQEDSAVYLCASSLWTSGSLNTQYFGPGTRLTVL.

The sample holds a few counts of this clone. The gene calls are TRBV30 and TRBJ1-2; 7 positions agree with TRBD1. The CDR3 runs 13 residues. Germline V gives CDR1 GTSNPN, CDR2 SVGIG (reference sequence). Germline trimming cut 0 bases from V and 8 bases from J; bases unmatched to any gene: 6. Written as DNA, the CDR3 is TGTGCCTGGAGTGTTAAAGGGGGCCAGGGCTACACCTTC. Translation gives CAWSVKGGQGYTF.

In its sample, this clone was seen a few times. The chain is built from TRBV4-3 and TRBJ2-7; 9 bases match TRBD1. This CDR3 is 15 amino acids long. Trimming took 4 bases from V and 2 from J; bases not matched to a gene: 6. In germline, CDR1 is LGHNA, CDR2 YSLEER. CDR3 nucleotides: TGCGCCAGCAGCCTCAGGACAGGGGCACCCTACGAGCAGTACTTC. This codes for CASSLRTGAPYEQYF.

This clone was seen only a few times. V and J are TRBV2 and TRBJ1-5; TRBD1 matches 10 bases. The trim removed 4 bases at V and 5 bases at J, leaving 2 bases unmatched. This CDR3 is 14 amino acids long. Germline V gene data show CDR1 as SNHLY and CDR2 as FYNNEI. The CDR3 sequence is CASSGGQGHQPQHF. CDR3 sequence (DNA): TGTGCCAGCAGTGGGGGACAGGGGCATCAGCCCCAGCATTTT.

The rearrangement links TRBV5-1 to TRBJ2-1, with 8 bases matching TRBD2. Germline CDR1 reads SGHRS; CDR2 reads YFSETQ. The CDR3 has 15 residues. After removal of 0 bases from V and 7 bases from J, the junction contained 6 bases not matched to a gene. The CDR3 DNA sequence: TGCGCCAGCAGCTTGGTAGGGACTAGTTGGAATGAGCAGTTCTTC. Its protein product is CASSLVGTSWNEQFF.

V gene TRBV5-6 combines with J gene TRBJ1-1, with D perhaps TRBD1 (6 bases). CDR3 length equals 18 residues. V shed 5 bases and J shed 3 bases, with 26 bases lying between them. Germline CDR1 SGHDT, CDR2 YYEEEE. CDR3: CASRRESWDTRHYTEAFF. DNA for the CDR3: TGTGCCAGCAGACGCGAATCTTGGGACACCAGACACTACACTGAAGCTTTCTTT.

This sequence joins TRBV19 and TRBJ2-5, with 9 bases fitting TRBD1. This CDR3 has 16 residues. Germline V gives CDR1 LNHDA, CDR2 SQIVND (reference sequence). The V segment lost 3 bases and the J segment 5 bases; nucleotides outside the gene matches: 10. CDR3 in amino acids: CASSMITGQGDETQYF. CDR3 DNA sequence: TGTGCCAGTAGTATGATAACGGGACAGGGCGACGAGACCCAGTACTTC.